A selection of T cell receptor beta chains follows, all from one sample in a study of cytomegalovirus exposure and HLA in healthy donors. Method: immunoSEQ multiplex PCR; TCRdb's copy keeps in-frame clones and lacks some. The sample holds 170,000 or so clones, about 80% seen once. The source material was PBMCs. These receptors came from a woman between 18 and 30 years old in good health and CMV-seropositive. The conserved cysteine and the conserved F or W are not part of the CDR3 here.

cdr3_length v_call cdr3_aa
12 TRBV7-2 ASSTYGGSYGYT
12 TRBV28 ASSNPTFSWGYT
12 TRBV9 ASSVGGLNYEQY
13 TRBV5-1 ASSGGGTASYEQY
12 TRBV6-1 ASNIGGGKTEAF
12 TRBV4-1 ASSPLQTTGELF
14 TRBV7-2 ASSLSSGGSPYEQY
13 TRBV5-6 ARGDRGEGDTEAF
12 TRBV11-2 ASSFTGGNQPQH
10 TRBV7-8 ASSLAFREQY
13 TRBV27 ASRAGPRRLETQY
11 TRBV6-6 ASSYFPQGQLF
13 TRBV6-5 ASSYTSGAYNEQF
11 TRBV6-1 ASRGASNTEAF
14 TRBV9 ASSPQGTGGINEQF
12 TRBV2 ASSRLAGGYGYT
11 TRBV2 ASSVGGYSPLH
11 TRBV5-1 ASSFTGWDGYT
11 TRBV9 ASSVTGNQPQH
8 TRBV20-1 SALLETQY
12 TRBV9 ASSMRDRAGEQY
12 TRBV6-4 ASSARGGLDEQY
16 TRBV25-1 ASTHSLYGGLPKETQY
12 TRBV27 ASSWRRSNTEAF
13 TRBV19 ASSKDSHSNQPQH
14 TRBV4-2 ASSQDLAGAYNEQF
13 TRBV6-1 ASSEWGTGLWGYT
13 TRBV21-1 ASSKPGEPSYGYT
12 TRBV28 ASTRDRTNSPLH
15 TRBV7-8 ASSLALGTFSNQPQH
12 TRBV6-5 ASSYQGWAYEQY
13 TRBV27 ASSFFLGYRDGYT